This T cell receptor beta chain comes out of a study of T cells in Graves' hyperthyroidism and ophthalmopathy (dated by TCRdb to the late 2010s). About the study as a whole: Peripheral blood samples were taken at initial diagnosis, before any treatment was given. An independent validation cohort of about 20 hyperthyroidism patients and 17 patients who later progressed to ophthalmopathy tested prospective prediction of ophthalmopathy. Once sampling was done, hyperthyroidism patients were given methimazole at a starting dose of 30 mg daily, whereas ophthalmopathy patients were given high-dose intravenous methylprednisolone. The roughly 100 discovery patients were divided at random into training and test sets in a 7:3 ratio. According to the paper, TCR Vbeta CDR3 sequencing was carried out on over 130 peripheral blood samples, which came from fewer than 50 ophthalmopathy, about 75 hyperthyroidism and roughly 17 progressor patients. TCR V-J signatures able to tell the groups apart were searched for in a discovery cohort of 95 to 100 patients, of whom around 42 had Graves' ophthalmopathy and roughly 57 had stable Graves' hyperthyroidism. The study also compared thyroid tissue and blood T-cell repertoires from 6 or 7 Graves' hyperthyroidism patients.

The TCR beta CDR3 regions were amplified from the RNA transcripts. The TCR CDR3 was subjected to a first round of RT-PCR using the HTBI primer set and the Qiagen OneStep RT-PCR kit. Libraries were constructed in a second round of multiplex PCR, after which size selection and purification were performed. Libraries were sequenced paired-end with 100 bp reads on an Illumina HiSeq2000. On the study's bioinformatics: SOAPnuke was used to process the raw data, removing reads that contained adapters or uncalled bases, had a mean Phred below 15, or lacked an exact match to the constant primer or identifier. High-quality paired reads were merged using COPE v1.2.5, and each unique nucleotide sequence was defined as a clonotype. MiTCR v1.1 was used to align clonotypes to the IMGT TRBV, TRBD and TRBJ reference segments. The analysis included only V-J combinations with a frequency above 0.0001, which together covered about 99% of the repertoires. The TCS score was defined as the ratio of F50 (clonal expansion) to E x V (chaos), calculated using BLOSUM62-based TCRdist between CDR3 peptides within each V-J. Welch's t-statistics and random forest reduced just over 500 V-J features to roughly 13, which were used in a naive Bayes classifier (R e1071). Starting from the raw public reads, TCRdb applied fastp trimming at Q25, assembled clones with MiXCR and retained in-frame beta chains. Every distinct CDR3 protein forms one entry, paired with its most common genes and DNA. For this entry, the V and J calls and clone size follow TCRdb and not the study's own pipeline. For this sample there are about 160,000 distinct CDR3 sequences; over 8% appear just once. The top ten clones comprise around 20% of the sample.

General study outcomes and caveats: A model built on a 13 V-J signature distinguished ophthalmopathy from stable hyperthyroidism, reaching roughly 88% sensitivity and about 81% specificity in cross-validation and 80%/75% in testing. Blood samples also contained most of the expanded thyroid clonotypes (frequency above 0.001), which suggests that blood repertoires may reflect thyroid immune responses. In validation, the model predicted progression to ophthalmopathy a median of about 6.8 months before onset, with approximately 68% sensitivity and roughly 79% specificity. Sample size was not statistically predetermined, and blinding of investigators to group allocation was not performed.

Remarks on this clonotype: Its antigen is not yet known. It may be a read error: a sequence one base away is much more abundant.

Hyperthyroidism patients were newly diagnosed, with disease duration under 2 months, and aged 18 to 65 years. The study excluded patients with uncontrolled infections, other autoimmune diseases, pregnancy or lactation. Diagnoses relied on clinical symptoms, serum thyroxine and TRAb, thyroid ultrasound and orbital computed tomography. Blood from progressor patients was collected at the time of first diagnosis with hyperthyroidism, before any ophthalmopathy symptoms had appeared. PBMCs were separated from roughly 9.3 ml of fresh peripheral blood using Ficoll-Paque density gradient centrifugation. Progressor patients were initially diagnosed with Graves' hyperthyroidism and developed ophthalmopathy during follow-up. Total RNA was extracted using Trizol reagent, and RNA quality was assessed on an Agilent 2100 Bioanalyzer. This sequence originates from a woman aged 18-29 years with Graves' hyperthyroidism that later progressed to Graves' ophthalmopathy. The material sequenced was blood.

The base sequence is TGTGCCAGCAGCCCTAGACAGACTCAAGAGACCCAGTACTTC. The resulting protein is CASSPRQTQETQYF. Recombination joined TRBV7-9 with TRBJ2-5; TRBD1 could be the D gene, as 5 bases match. The germline V gene encodes CDR1 SEHNR and CDR2 FQNEAQ (reference sequence). The CDR3 measures 14 amino acids from cysteine to phenylalanine. The DNA shown is the 42-base CDR3, in frame from base 1. V is reduced by 5 bases and J by 2 bases, leaving a spacing of 12 bases between them.